This T cell receptor (beta chain) came from a study of CXCR3-negative and CXCR3-positive naive CD8 T cells. CD45RO-CCR7+CD27+CD95- expression identified naive CD8+ T cells. General study points: For memory CD8+ cells diversity was much lower, but both naive subsets had comparably high diversity. A higher hydrophobicity marked the TRB CDR3s of CXCR3-positive naive cells versus CXCR3-negative naive cells. Freshly isolated PBMCs were used in most assays, given partial CXCR3 loss after freezing.

As regards this clonotype: Antigen: not known.

UMI-labeled 5' RACE yielded the TRB cDNA libraries. TCRdb re-called the 5' RACE reads and shows each CDR3 protein once, DNA omitted. This repertoire includes roughly 99,000 distinct CDR3 sequences. Sequencing used naive CXCR3+ CD8+ T cells from blood. As to subset: CD45RO-CCR7+CD27+CD95- naive CD8+ T cells expressing CXCR3 (TNR3+). This receptor was obtained from a human donor in good health. Some clones in this sample may be carry-over from other donors' samples.

CDR3 in amino acids: CASSQEVTGANYGYTF. The rearrangement uses TRBV4-1 and TRBJ1-2; TCRdb outputs TRBD1, but without DNA this stays unchecked. The CDR3 extends over 16 amino acids. Germline lookup yields CDR1 MGHRA and CDR2 YSYEKL.